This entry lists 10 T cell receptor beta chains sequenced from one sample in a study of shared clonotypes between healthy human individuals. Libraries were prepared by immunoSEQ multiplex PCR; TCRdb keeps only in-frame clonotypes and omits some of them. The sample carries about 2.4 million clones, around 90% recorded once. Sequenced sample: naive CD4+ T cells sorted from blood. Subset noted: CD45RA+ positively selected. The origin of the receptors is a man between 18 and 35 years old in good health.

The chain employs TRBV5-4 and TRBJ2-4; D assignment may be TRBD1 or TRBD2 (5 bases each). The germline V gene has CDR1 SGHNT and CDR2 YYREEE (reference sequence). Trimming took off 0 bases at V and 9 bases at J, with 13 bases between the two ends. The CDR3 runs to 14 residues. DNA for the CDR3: TGTGCCAGCAGCTTGGCCGGTGAGGGGTTCATTCAGTACTTC. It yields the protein CASSLAGEGFIQYF.

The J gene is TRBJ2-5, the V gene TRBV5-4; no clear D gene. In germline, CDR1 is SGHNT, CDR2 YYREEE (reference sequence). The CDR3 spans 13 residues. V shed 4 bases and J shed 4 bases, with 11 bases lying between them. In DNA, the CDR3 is TGTGCCAGCAGCCTTATTCATAGAGAGACCCAGTACTTC. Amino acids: CASSLIHRETQYF.

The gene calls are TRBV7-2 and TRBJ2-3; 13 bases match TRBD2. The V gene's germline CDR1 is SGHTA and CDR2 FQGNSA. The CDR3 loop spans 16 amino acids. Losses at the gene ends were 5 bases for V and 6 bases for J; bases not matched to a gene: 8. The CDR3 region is CASSPGLAGAFDTQYF. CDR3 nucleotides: TGTGCCAGCAGCCCCGGACTAGCGGGAGCGTTCGATACGCAGTATTTT.

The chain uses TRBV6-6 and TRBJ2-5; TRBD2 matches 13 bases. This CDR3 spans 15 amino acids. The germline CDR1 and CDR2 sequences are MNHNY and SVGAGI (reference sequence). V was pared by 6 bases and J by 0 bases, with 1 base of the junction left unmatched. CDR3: CASRLAGGYQETQYF. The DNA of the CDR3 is TGTGCCAGCAGACTAGCGGGGGGGTACCAAGAGACCCAGTACTTC.

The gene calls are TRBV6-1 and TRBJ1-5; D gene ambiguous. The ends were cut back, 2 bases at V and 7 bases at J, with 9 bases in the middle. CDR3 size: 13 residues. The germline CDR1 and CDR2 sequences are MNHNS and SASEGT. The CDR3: CASSESGAQPQHF. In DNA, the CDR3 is TGTGCCAGCAGTGAATCAGGCGCACAGCCCCAGCATTTT.

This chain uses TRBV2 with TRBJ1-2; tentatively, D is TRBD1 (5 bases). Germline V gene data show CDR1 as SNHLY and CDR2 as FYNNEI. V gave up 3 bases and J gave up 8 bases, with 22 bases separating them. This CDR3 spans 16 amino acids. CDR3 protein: CASSEEGRGSIMGYTF. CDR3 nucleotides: TGTGCCAGCAGTGAGGAAGGGAGGGGATCCATTATGGGCTACACCTTC.

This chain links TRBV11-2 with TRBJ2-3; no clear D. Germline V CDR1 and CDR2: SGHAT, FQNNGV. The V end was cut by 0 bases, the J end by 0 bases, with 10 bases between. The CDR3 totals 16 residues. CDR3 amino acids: CASSLESRASTDTQYF. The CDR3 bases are TGTGCCAGCAGCTTAGAATCTAGGGCTAGCACAGATACGCAGTATTTT.

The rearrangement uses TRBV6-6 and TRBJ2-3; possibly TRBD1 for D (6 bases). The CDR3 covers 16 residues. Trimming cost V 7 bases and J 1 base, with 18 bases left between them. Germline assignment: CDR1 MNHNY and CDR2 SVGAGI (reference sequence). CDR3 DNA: TGTGCCAGCACTCCTGGGGGCCACAGTGGCACAGATACGCAGTATTTT. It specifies CASTPGGHSGTDTQYF.

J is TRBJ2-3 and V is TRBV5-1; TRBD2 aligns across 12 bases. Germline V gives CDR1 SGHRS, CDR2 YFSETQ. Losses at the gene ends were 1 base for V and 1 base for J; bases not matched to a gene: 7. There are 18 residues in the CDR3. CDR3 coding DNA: TGCGCCAGCAGCTTGAGGCTAGCGGGGGGGCCTGGCACAGATACGCAGTATTTT. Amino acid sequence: CASSLRLAGGPGTDTQYF.

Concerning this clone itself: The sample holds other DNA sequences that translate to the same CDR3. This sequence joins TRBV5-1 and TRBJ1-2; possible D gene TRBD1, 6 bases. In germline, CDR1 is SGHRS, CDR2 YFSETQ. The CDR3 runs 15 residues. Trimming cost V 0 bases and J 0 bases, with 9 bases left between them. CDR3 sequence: CASSLEGQSNYGYTF. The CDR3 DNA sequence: TGCGCCAGCAGCTTGGAGGGACAATCTAACTATGGCTACACCTTC.